This T cell receptor (beta chain) was found in a study of T cell responses to AZD1222 COVID-19 vaccine. Trimming removed 5 bases from V and 7 bases from J; junction bases left unmatched: 14. CDR1 is LNHDA and CDR2 is SQIVND in the germline V gene (reference sequence). The CDR3 length is 15 residues. Profiling relied on immunoSEQ multiplex PCR, and the TCRdb table lists in-frame clones only, not all of them. This sample has about 130,000 clones, with over 90% found just once. The chain carries TRBV19 and TRBJ2-7; 7 nucleotides align to TRBD2. The material was peripheral blood, obtained on day 0 of AZD1222 vaccination. The sequence was collected from an adult in good health. The CDR3 DNA reads as TGTGCCAGTAGTCAACTGGGGGACTACCTCGGGGAGCAGTACTTC. The encoded protein is CASSQLGDYLGEQYF.